Each of the 24 T cell receptor beta chains below was sequenced from the same sample in a study of blood T cell repertoires in COVID-19. Clones were sequenced by immunoSEQ multiplex PCR, and TCRdb holds only the in-frame ones, with some missing. In the table there are under 45,000 clones, about 80% of which are singletons. Sequencing input: peripheral blood. The receptors shown here come from a human donor in a cohort sampled during active COVID-19.

The CDR3 DNA is TGTGCCTGGAGTGTACGGGGGACAGGGGCAAACATTCAGTACTTC. Its protein is CAWSVRGTGANIQYF. The V and J genes are TRBV30 and TRBJ2-4; 10 bases are a match to TRBD1. The CDR3 runs 15 residues. The germline gives CDR1 GTSNPN, CDR2 SVGIG (reference sequence). J lost 6 bases, V lost 0 bases, and 5 bases had no gene match.

The chain carries TRBV7-9 and TRBJ1-1, with D possibly being TRBD1 (5 bases). The germline CDR1 and CDR2 sequences are SEHNR and FQNEAQ (reference sequence). Trimming took 3 bases from V and 7 from J, leaving 21 bases between them. The CDR3 consists of 16 residues. The CDR3 DNA sequence: TGTGCCAGCAGCTTCGGCCGCGGGGGGGACTACGTTGAAGCTTTCTTT. This gives the protein CASSFGRGGDYVEAFF.

The chain has TRBV5-1 and TRBJ2-1; a possible D gene is TRBD2 (6 bases). The CDR3 runs to 17 residues. V lost 0 bases and J 9 bases, leaving 22 bases between the germline ends. From germline, CDR1 is SGHRS and CDR2 YFSETQ. This chain's CDR3 is CASSLASTGTGGIEQFF. The CDR3 nucleotides read TGCGCCAGCAGCTTGGCGAGTACCGGGACTGGGGGAATTGAGCAGTTCTTC.

This chain links TRBV19 with TRBJ2-3; 8 positions agree with TRBD2. V was clipped by 5 bases and J by 0 bases; unmatched bases: 4. The CDR3 is made up of 15 amino acids. CDR1 LNHDA and CDR2 SQIVND come from the germline V gene (reference sequence). The CDR3: CASSPGGASTDTQYF. The DNA of the CDR3 is TGTGCCAGTAGTCCCGGGGGGGCAAGCACAGATACGCAGTATTTT.

The chain couples TRBV9 to TRBJ1-4, with 7 bases identical to TRBD1. The V and J ends lost 4 bases and 4 bases, in that order; junction bases with no gene match: 7. This CDR3 is 15 amino acids long. From germline, CDR1 is SGDLS and CDR2 YYNGEE. The CDR3 nucleotides are TGTGCCAGCAGCCCCCGACAGGGAAGTAATGAAAAACTGTTTTTT. It specifies CASSPRQGSNEKLFF.

The chain couples TRBV11-1 to TRBJ1-1; possible D gene TRBD1, 6 bases. Trimming stripped 0 bases from V and 3 bases from J, with 8 bases between. Germline assignment: CDR1 SGHAT and CDR2 FQDESV (reference sequence). CDR3 length: 14 residues. The CDR3 spells CASSLAWGHTEAFF. CDR3 DNA: TGTGCCAGCAGCTTAGCGTGGGGGCACACTGAAGCTTTCTTT.

The chain couples TRBV3-1 (or the pseudogene TRBV3-2) to TRBJ2-7, with D possibly TRBD1 on 5 matching bases. The germline V gene encodes CDR1 LGHDT and CDR2 YNNKEL (reference sequence). V was pared by 0 bases and J by 2 bases, with 14 bases between. The CDR3 is 16 residues long. The CDR3 region is CASSQDLTTATYEQYF. The CDR3 region has the DNA TGTGCCAGCAGCCAAGATCTAACGACAGCAACCTACGAGCAGTACTTC.

This clone was observed a handful of times. CDR3 DNA: TGTGCCAGCAGTTGGGGATGGGGCAACTATGGCTACACCTTC. As protein: CASSWGWGNYGYTF. This sequence joins TRBV28 and TRBJ1-2; possibly TRBD1 for D (5 bases). V was clipped by 4 bases and J by 2 bases, with 11 bases between them. CDR3 size: 14 residues. Germline lookup yields CDR1 MDHEN and CDR2 SYDVKM.

As DNA, the CDR3 is TGTGCCAGCAGCTTAAGGGGTCAGGCAGGACGGTTCGATGAAGCTTTCTTT. Residues: CASSLRGQAGRFDEAFF. V and J are TRBV7-9 and TRBJ1-1, with D perhaps TRBD1 (5 bases). The CDR3 sequence is 17 residues long. Trimming took 2 bases from V and 7 from J, leaving 23 bases between them. Germline V gene sequence: CDR1 SEHNR, CDR2 FQNEAQ (reference sequence).

V is TRBV11-2 and J is TRBJ2-1, with 8 bases identical to TRBD1. The V segment lost 1 base and the J segment 2 bases; nucleotides outside the gene matches: 10. CDR1 is SGHAT and CDR2 is FQNNGV in the germline V gene. The CDR3 totals 18 residues. CDR3 coding DNA: TGTGCCAGCAGCTTAGTGGGCGCTGGGACAGGTGCCTACAATGAGCAGTTCTTC. Its protein is CASSLVGAGTGAYNEQFF.

The J gene is TRBJ2-3, the V gene TRBV10-2; D remains ambiguous. Trimming took off 4 bases at V and 4 bases at J, with 3 bases between the two ends. Germline CDR1 is WSHSY and CDR2 is SAAADI. CDR3 length: 11 residues. The CDR3 loop reads CASSAADTQYF. For the CDR3, the DNA is TGCGCCAGCAGTGCCGCAGATACGCAGTATTTT.

V usage is TRBV19 and J usage is TRBJ2-4; 9 bases map to TRBD1. V was clipped by 4 bases and J by 7 bases; unmatched bases: 11. Germline V gives CDR1 LNHDA, CDR2 SQIVND (reference sequence). The CDR3 spans 16 residues. CDR3: CASSRETGGRANIQYF. DNA of the CDR3: TGTGCCAGTAGTAGAGAGACAGGGGGTAGAGCGAACATTCAGTACTTC.

The rearrangement links TRBV12-5 to TRBJ2-5; 10 nucleotides line up with TRBD1. The CDR3 is 13 amino acids. The trim removed 5 bases at V and 5 bases at J, leaving 2 bases unmatched. Germline CDR1 reads LGHNT; CDR2 reads FRNRAP. The CDR3 sequence: CASGVDRGETQYF. The DNA for the CDR3 is TGTGCTAGTGGTGTGGACAGGGGGGAGACCCAGTACTTC.

This clone was detected a few times. The chain recombines TRBV7-9 with TRBJ2-3; 8 bases agree with TRBD2. CDR3 size: 13 residues. Germline values: CDR1 SEHNR, CDR2 FQNEAQ (reference sequence). With 8 bases clipped from V and 1 base from J, the junction kept 2 bases outside the gene matches. The CDR3 DNA sequence: TGTGCCAGCGCGACTAGCGGCACAGATACGCAGTATTTT. This translates into CASATSGTDTQYF.

This clone was seen ten or more times. V and J are TRBV21-1 and TRBJ1-6; the DNA was not used to check the table's D call, TRBD1. TRBV21-1 is an annotated pseudogene. The CDR3 length is 14 residues. The CDR3 region is CASSRDRPNSPLHF. CDR3 DNA: TGTGCCAGCAGCCGGGACAGGCCGAATTCACCCCTCCACTTT.

This clone has only one observation. The V and J genes are TRBV16 and TRBJ2-1, with TRBD1 matching over 7 bases. V shed 4 bases and J 1 base; nucleotides not matched to a gene: 4. Germline lookup yields CDR1 KGHSY and CDR2 FQNENV. The CDR3 spans 15 residues. The chain's CDR3 is CASSLRQGSYNEQFF. In DNA, the CDR3 is TGTGCCAGCAGCCTGCGACAGGGTTCCTACAATGAGCAGTTCTTC. Filled out from reference TRBV16 and TRBJ2-1, the complete variable domain reads GEEVAQTPKHLVRGEGQKAKLYCAPIKGHSYVFWYQQVLKNEFKFLISFQNENVFDETGMPKERFSAKCLPNSPCSLEIQATKLEDSAVYFCASSLRQGSYNEQFFGPGTRLTVL.

The chain recombines TRBV10-3 with TRBJ1-5; TRBD1 is a possible D gene (5 bases). From germline, CDR1 is ENHRY and CDR2 SYGVKD. The CDR3 totals 15 residues. V shed 2 bases and J shed 5 bases, with 13 bases lying between them. CDR3 residues: CAISEGRGWDQPQHF. DNA of the CDR3: TGTGCCATCAGTGAGGGTAGGGGATGGGATCAGCCCCAGCATTTT.

In its sample, this clone was seen once. The rearrangement joins TRBV3-1 (or the pseudogene TRBV3-2) to TRBJ1-1, with 7 bases identical to TRBD1. The germline CDR1 and CDR2 sequences are LGHDT and YNNKEL (reference sequence). After removal of 2 bases from V and 3 bases from J, the junction contained 6 bases not matched to a gene. The CDR3 contains 15 residues. The CDR3 sequence: CASSQPSGTDTEAFF. The CDR3 nucleotides read TGTGCCAGCAGCCAACCCTCTGGGACAGACACTGAAGCTTTCTTT.

This sequence joins TRBV30 and TRBJ2-2; D gene unclear. V was clipped by 5 bases and J by 4 bases, with 8 bases between them. Germline V gene lookup returns CDR1 GTSNPN and CDR2 SVGIG (reference sequence). The CDR3 covers 12 residues. The CDR3 protein is CAWGVFTGELFF. CDR3 DNA sequence: TGTGCCTGGGGAGTCTTCACCGGGGAGCTGTTTTTT.

This rearrangement joins TRBV13 to TRBJ1-3; D unclear. V was clipped by 1 base and J by 2 bases, with 6 bases between them. The length of the CDR3 is 14 residues. The germline V gene encodes CDR1 PRHDT and CDR2 FYEKMQ (reference sequence). CDR3 sequence (DNA): TGTGCCAGCAGCTTAGCCGGGGCTGGAAACACCATATATTTT. Its protein is CASSLAGAGNTIYF.

The chain has TRBV6-5 and TRBJ2-7, with 8 bases lining up with TRBD1. This CDR3 spans 16 amino acids. The V gene's germline CDR1 is MNHEY and CDR2 SVGAGI. V gave up 3 bases and J gave up 2 bases; unmatched junction bases: 9. Here the CDR3 reads CASSYGGTGRTYEQYF. In DNA form, the CDR3 reads TGTGCCAGCAGTTATGGGGGGACAGGCCGAACCTACGAGCAGTACTTC.

This clone appeared a single time. V gene TRBV29-1 combines with J gene TRBJ2-7, with 9 bases matching TRBD1. Germline loops: CDR1 SQVTM, CDR2 ANQGSEA. V dropped 5 bases and J dropped 3; count of bases not matched to a gene: 5. The CDR3 runs 13 residues. The CDR3 region has the DNA TGCAGCGTTCTCGGACAGGGGAACTACGAGCAGTACTTC. Its protein is CSVLGQGNYEQYF.

V usage is TRBV2 and J usage is TRBJ2-6, with D possibly being TRBD2 (5 bases). The V gene lost 0 bases and the J gene lost 2 bases, with 8 bases spanning the gap. The germline CDR1 and CDR2 sequences are SNHLY and FYNNEI. CDR3 length: 16 residues. The CDR3 loop reads CASSEARGPGANVLTF. DNA of the CDR3: TGTGCCAGCAGTGAAGCGCGAGGGCCTGGGGCCAACGTCCTGACTTTC.

The rearrangement links TRBV27 to TRBJ1-2; a possible D gene is TRBD1 (5 bases). Germline assignment: CDR1 MNHEY and CDR2 SMNVEV (reference sequence). V lost 6 bases and J 4 bases, leaving 12 bases between the germline ends. This CDR3 spans 13 amino acids. CDR3 DNA: TGTGCCAGCAGGGGAAGACAGACCTATGGCTACACCTTC. Translating gives CASRGRQTYGYTF.